What follows describes a single T cell receptor beta chain. What it recognizes is unknown. The data were obtained in a study of cytomegalovirus exposure and HLA in healthy donors. Study-wide background: Per a later analysis, the roughly 690 first-cohort and some 130 validation repertoires shared one platform.

Points from the study as a whole: Cytomegalovirus status was reportedly diagnosed by the classifier with high sensitivity and specificity. It was 150 to 200 TCR beta chains that were listed as cytomegalovirus-associated.

TCRdb's copy holds only in-frame clones and misses some; the assay was immunoSEQ multiplex PCR. The sample records around 220,000 clones, 88% being singletons. V was pared by 1 base and J by 5 bases, with 6 bases of the junction left unmatched. Germline CDR1 reads MDHEN; CDR2 reads SYDVKM. This CDR3 is 15 amino acids long. The sample comprised PBMCs. The TCR comes from a woman younger than 35 in good health and CMV-seronegative. This rearrangement joins TRBV28 to TRBJ1-1; 8 bases are shared with TRBD1. The CDR3 DNA sequence: TGTGCCAGCAGTTTATTGCCAGGGGGCGGGACTGAAGCTTTCTTT. This gives the protein CASSLLPGGGTEAFF.